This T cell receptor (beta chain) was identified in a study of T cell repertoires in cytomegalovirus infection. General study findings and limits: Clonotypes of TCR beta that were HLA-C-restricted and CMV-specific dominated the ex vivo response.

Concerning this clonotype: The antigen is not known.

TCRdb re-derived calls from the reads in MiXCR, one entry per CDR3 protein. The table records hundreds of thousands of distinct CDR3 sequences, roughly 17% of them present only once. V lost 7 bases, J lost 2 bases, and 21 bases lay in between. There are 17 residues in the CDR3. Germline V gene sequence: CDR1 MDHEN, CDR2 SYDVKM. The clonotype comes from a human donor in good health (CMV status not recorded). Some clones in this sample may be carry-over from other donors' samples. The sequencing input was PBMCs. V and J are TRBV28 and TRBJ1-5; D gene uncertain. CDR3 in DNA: TGTGCCAGCACCAACCCCCCCTTTAAACCGGGCAATCAGCCCCAGCATTTT. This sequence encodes CASTNPPFKPGNQPQHF.